This T cell receptor beta chain is from a study of T cell responses to AZD1222 COVID-19 vaccine (dated by TCRdb to about 2021). Background on the whole study: A total of under 250 trial participants underwent TCR sequencing, of whom more than 200 had received two doses of AZD1222 and some 25 had received two doses of the MenACWY control vaccine. Enrollment into the trials was organized by age into subgroups of 18-55, 56-69 and 70-plus years, and those subgroups contained around 150, 28 and 57 TCR-sequenced participants, respectively. What the research found in general, with its limitations: Only a handful of AZD1222 recipients were SARS-CoV-2 seropositive at baseline, limiting conclusions about previously exposed vaccinees. CD4 TCRs associated with the vaccine covered the entire spike protein, and the dominant responses were in regions 160-218 and 743-854. A significant rise in spike-specific TCR breadth and depth was observed after two AZD1222 doses relative to day 0 and relative to MenACWY recipients. Epitopes outside the regions mutated in the B.1.351 and B.1.1.7 variants were reportedly recognized by nearly half of the unique spike-specific TCRs. In the small 56-69-year group, the increase in depth fell short of significance, most likely because of low power. Most participants were white British and females outnumbered males, and the authors suggested that clonal diversity may have been underestimated. No day 14 peak-response samples were available, so repertoires were characterized only after the peak T cell response.

Concerning this clone: Its antigen remains unidentified. No base quality values were provided; no much bigger clone lies one nucleotide off.

The CDR3 regions of human TCRbeta chains were subjected to immunosequencing. Processing in the source paper ran as follows. TCRs in the repertoires were compared against a reference library of SARS-CoV-2-specific TCRs that had been generated with the MIRA antigen-specificity platform. Breadth was defined as the fraction of unique TCRs that were SARS-CoV-2-associated. Depth was defined as the fraction of total T cells that were SARS-CoV-2-associated. Using the MIRA data, every spike-specific TCR was mapped to the spike region that the TCR reacted to and assigned to either a CD4 or a CD8 class. Log10-transformed breadth and depth values were compared by one-way ANOVA with Sidak's multiple comparisons tests. Not all clones reach the TCRdb copy of this immuneACCESS table, which keeps in-frame sequences only. Checked studies attribute under half of the gap to unresolved V genes and leave the rest unexplained. Clone size and the V and J calls come from that table; the DNA yielded D and trimming. A total of approximately 74,000 clones appear in this sample, 87% of them only once. 1.3% of the sample is held by the ten biggest clonotypes.

The time point label, as the study defines it: about 28 days (+/-7) after the second vaccine dose. AZD1222 recipients given second doses at about 4 weeks or at about 12 weeks were pooled, since spike-specific TCR depth and breadth were not found to differ between the two schedules. Vaccinee samples were obtained from the UK trials COV001 and COV002, which included a single-blind randomized controlled phase 2/3 trial of AZD1222 (ChAdOx1 nCoV-19) in healthy adults. Trial participant PBMC samples were collected at day 0 and day 28 after the second dose for TCRbeta chain sequencing. V is cut by 8 bases and J by 5 bases, and the space between the germline ends is 12 bases. The CDR3 covers 12 residues, taking in both the cysteine and the phenylalanine. Kept here is only the CDR3 DNA, which spans 36 bases and is read in frame from base 1. The germline V gene (reference sequence) provides CDR1 PRHDT and CDR2 FYEKMQ.

The TCR originated in an adult who received the AZD1222 COVID-19 vaccine. This sample comprised peripheral blood, obtained 28 days after the second AZD1222 dose. Recombination linked TRBV13 to TRBJ2-5; no D gene is confidently identified. CDR3 region: CASRGTAETQYF. The DNA sequence is TGTGCCAGCCGAGGCACAGCGGAGACCCAGTACTTC.